These 6 T cell receptor beta chains came from one sample sequenced in a study of OX40 agonist ivuxolimab in advanced cancers. Measured with immunoSEQ multiplex PCR; TCRdb has only the in-frame clones, and not every one. The table lists 28,000 or so clones, more than 80% of them singletons. The sample consisted of CD4+ or CD8+ T cells sorted from blood, taken in a trial of the OX40 agonist ivuxolimab. These receptors originate from an adult with an advanced solid tumor such as melanoma, head and neck, liver or kidney cancer.

The chain employs TRBV5-6 and TRBJ1-1, with D perhaps matching TRBD1 (5 bases). V was shortened by 7 bases and J by 3 bases, with 13 bases between the two germline ends. CDR1 SGHDT and CDR2 YYEEEE come from the germline V gene. The CDR3 runs to 13 residues. The chain's CDR3 is CASSLARDTEAFF. CDR3 DNA sequence: TGTGCCAGCTCCTTGGCCAGGGACACTGAAGCTTTCTTT.

Here the CDR3 DNA reads TGTGCCAGCAGCTTAGTGGTTGGGCTAGCGGGAGGGCACGAGCAGTACTTC. As protein: CASSLVVGLAGGHEQYF. This chain joins TRBV7-9 and TRBJ2-7; 12 nucleotides agree with TRBD2. The V gene end was trimmed by 1 base and the J gene end by 5 bases; junction bases not matched to a gene: 9. This CDR3 contains 17 residues. CDR1 SEHNR and CDR2 FQNEAQ come from the germline V gene (reference sequence).

V usage is TRBV19 and J usage is TRBJ2-3; 8 bases line up with TRBD2. The CDR3 loop spans 15 amino acids. Trimming took 5 bases from V and 0 from J; bases not matched to a gene: 4. Germline V gives CDR1 LNHDA, CDR2 SQIVND (reference sequence). CDR3 sequence reads: CASSLAGLSTDTQYF. CDR3 DNA: TGTGCCAGTAGTTTAGCGGGGTTAAGCACAGATACGCAGTATTTT.

The chain has TRBV5-4 and TRBJ1-4; 9 bases line up with TRBD1. The CDR3 loop spans 14 amino acids. Germline V gives CDR1 SGHNT, CDR2 YYREEE (reference sequence). V lost 6 bases, J lost 7 bases, and 7 bases stayed unmatched. The CDR3 loop reads CASTIQGAGEKLFF. The CDR3 DNA sequence: TGTGCCAGCACGATACAGGGGGCGGGTGAAAAACTGTTTTTT.

This clone appeared a few times. The rearrangement joins TRBV14 to TRBJ2-7, with D hard to call. Germline loops: CDR1 SGHDN, CDR2 FVKESK. CDR3 length equals 14 residues. The V and J ends lost 4 bases and 4 bases respectively, with 14 bases between them. The CDR3 bases are TGTGCCAGCAGCCTTAGGTCGGAAATATACGAGCAGTACTTC. Protein: CASSLRSEIYEQYF.

This clone has more than one count but fewer than ten. The gene calls are TRBV6-5 and TRBJ2-7; 7 bases align to TRBD2. The V gene end was trimmed by 5 bases and the J gene end by 4 bases; junction bases not matched to a gene: 11. CDR3 length equals 15 residues. Per the germline V gene, CDR1 is MNHEY and CDR2 is SVGAGI. The CDR3 loop reads CASSPFWGGNYEQYF. CDR3 nucleotides: TGTGCCAGCAGTCCCTTTTGGGGGGGGAATTACGAGCAGTACTTC.